This T cell receptor beta chain emerged from a study of T cells after yellow fever vaccination. Researchers made TCR cDNA using 5'RACE template switching, and this step added a universal primer site and UMIs. One entry per CDR3 protein, called by TCRdb with MiXCR from the 5' RACE reads. The data show 230,000 or so distinct CDR3 sequences, over 3% seen once. Many counts were recorded for this clonotype. Germline loops: CDR1 MDHEN, CDR2 SYDVKM. The CDR3 has 14 amino acids. J lost 9 bases, V lost 1 base, and 7 bases had no gene match. The rearrangement links TRBV28 to TRBJ2-5; TRBD2 matches at 8 bases. This receptor was identified in a man between 18 and 35 years old who received the YFV17D yellow fever vaccine. Sequenced here: PBMCs, sampled 15 days after the yellow fever booster vaccination. DNA for the CDR3: TGTGCCAGCAGTTTATATAGCGGGGCAGGGGCCCAGTACTTC. It yields the protein CASSLYSGAGAQYF.